Listed below are T cell receptor beta chains from one sample, sequenced in a study of T cell responses to AZD1222 COVID-19 vaccine. The method was immunoSEQ multiplex PCR; TCRdb's version includes in-frame clones alone and lacks a portion of them. The sample holds 160,000 or so clones, about 90% seen once. Sample: peripheral blood, taken on day 0 of AZD1222 vaccination. These TCRs come from an adult in good health. Both conserved end residues are part of each CDR3. Each record gives: D gene, J gene, V gene, clone size, CDR3 length, CDR3 protein, CDR3 DNA. A D gene is named only where the DNA matches it firmly. A row's size may be missing; if present it is once, few, many or a size class.

d_call: TRBD1
j_call: TRBJ2-5
v_call: TRBV19
clone_size: few
cdr3_length: 16
cdr3_aa: CATKTPRGQRYETQYF
cdr3_nt: TGTGCCACCAAAACCCCTAGGGGGCAAAGGTATGAGACCCAGTACTTC

d_call: -
j_call: TRBJ1-2
v_call: TRBV11-2
clone_size: -
cdr3_length: 12
cdr3_aa: CASSLVRDGYTF
cdr3_nt: TGTGCCAGCAGCCTAGTAAGGGATGGCTACACCTTC

d_call: -
j_call: TRBJ1-4
v_call: TRBV5-4
clone_size: -
cdr3_length: 14
cdr3_aa: CASSGGATNEKLFF
cdr3_nt: TGTGCCAGCAGCGGGGGGGCAACTAATGAAAAACTGTTTTTT

d_call: -
j_call: TRBJ1-1
v_call: TRBV7-9
clone_size: -
cdr3_length: 14
cdr3_aa: CASSLIQRSPEAFF
cdr3_nt: TGTGCCAGCAGCCTCATTCAACGAAGCCCTGAAGCTTTCTTT

d_call: -
j_call: TRBJ2-7
v_call: TRBV30
clone_size: -
cdr3_length: 15
cdr3_aa: CAWSGGRGGSYEQYF
cdr3_nt: TGTGCCTGGAGTGGGGGACGAGGGGGATCCTACGAGCAGTACTTC

d_call: -
j_call: TRBJ1-2
v_call: TRBV19
clone_size: few
cdr3_length: 14
cdr3_aa: CASGEARTEDGYTF
cdr3_nt: TGTGCCAGTGGCGAAGCGAGGACAGAAGATGGCTACACCTTC

d_call: -
j_call: TRBJ1-2
v_call: TRBV28
clone_size: -
cdr3_length: 12
cdr3_aa: CASLAGGEGYTF
cdr3_nt: TGTGCCAGCCTCGCGGGGGGCGAAGGCTACACCTTC

d_call: -
j_call: TRBJ2-7
v_call: TRBV18
clone_size: -
cdr3_length: 15
cdr3_aa: CASSPSGIVGSEQYF
cdr3_nt: TGTGCCAGCTCACCCTCAGGGATAGTCGGGAGCGAGCAGTACTTC

d_call: -
j_call: TRBJ2-1
v_call: TRBV12-3/TRBV12-4
clone_size: -
cdr3_length: 13
cdr3_aa: CASSLGRGNEQFF
cdr3_nt: TGTGCCAGCAGTTTAGGCCGGGGGAATGAGCAGTTCTTC

d_call: TRBD1
j_call: TRBJ1-2
v_call: TRBV10-2
clone_size: once
cdr3_length: 13
cdr3_aa: CASRGNRGYGYTF
cdr3_nt: TGCGCCAGCAGGGGGAACAGGGGGTATGGCTACACCTTC

d_call: TRBD2
j_call: TRBJ2-5
v_call: TRBV27
clone_size: -
cdr3_length: 16
cdr3_aa: CASSLSLAGARETQYF
cdr3_nt: TGTGCCAGCAGTTTATCACTAGCGGGAGCACGAGAGACCCAGTACTTC

d_call: -
j_call: TRBJ1-5
v_call: TRBV27
clone_size: -
cdr3_length: 15
cdr3_aa: CASGNLVYSNQPQHF
cdr3_nt: TGTGCCAGCGGAAACCTAGTTTATAGCAATCAGCCCCAGCATTTT

d_call: -
j_call: TRBJ1-5
v_call: TRBV19
clone_size: -
cdr3_length: 16
cdr3_aa: CASQPQGPRGNQPQHF
cdr3_nt: TGTGCCAGTCAGCCACAGGGTCCCAGGGGCAATCAGCCCCAGCATTTT